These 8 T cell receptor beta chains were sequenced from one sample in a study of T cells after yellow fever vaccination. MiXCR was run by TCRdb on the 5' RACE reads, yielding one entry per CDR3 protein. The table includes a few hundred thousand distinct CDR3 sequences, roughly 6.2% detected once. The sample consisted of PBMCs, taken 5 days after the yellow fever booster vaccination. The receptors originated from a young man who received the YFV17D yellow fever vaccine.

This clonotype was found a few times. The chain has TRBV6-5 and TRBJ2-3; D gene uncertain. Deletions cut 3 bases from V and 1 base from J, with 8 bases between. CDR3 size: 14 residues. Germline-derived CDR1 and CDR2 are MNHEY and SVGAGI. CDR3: CASSYGSGTDTQYF. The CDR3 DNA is TGTGCCAGCAGTTATGGTTCGGGCACAGATACGCAGTATTTT.

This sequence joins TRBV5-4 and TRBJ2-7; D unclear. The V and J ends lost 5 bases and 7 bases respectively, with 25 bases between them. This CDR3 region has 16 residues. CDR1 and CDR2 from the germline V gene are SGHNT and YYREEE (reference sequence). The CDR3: CASSPVLGRTPREQYF. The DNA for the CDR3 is TGTGCCAGCAGTCCCGTTCTGGGCAGGACCCCAAGGGAGCAGTACTTC.

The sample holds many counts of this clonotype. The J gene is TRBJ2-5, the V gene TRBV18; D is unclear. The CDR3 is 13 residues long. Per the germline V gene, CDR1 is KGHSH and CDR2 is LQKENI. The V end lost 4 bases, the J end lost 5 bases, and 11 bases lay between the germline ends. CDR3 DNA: TGTGCCAGCTCACGGAACCTTGGGGAGACCCAGTACTTC. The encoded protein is CASSRNLGETQYF.

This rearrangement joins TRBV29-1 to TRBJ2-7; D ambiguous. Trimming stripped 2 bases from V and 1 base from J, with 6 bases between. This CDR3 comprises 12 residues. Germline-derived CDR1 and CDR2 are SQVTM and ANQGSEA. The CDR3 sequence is CSVEWPSYEQYF. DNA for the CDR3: TGCAGCGTTGAATGGCCTTCCTACGAGCAGTACTTC.

The CDR3 here is CASSEFGRGPNEKLFF. DNA for the CDR3: TGTGCCAGCAGTGAATTTGGACGGGGGCCTAATGAAAAACTGTTTTTT. This sequence joins TRBV25-1 and TRBJ1-4; weak D call: TRBD1 (6 bases). Per germline, CDR1 MGHDK and CDR2 SYGVNS. This CDR3 has 16 residues. Trimming removed 1 base at V and 3 bases at J, with 12 bases between.

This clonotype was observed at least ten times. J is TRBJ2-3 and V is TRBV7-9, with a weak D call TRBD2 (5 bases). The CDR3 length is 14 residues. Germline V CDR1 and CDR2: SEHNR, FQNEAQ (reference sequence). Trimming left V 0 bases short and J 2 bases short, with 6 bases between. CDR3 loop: CASSLASATDTQYF. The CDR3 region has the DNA TGTGCCAGCAGCTTAGCTAGCGCCACAGATACGCAGTATTTT.

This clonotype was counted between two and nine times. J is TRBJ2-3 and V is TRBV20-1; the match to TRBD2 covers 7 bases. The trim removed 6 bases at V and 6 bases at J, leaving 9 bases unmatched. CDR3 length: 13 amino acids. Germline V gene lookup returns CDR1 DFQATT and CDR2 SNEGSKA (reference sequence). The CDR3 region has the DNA TGCAGTGCGGGAGGGTCCGCCAGGGATACGCAGTATTTT. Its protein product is CSAGGSARDTQYF.

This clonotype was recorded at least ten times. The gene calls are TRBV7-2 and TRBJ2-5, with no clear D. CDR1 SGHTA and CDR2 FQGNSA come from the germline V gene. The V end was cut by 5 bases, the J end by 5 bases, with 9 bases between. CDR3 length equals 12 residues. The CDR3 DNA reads TGTGCCAGCAGCCTACCGAGGGAGACCCAGTACTTC. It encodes CASSLPRETQYF. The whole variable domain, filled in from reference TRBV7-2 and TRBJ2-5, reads GAGVSQSPSNKVTEKGKDVELRCDPISGHTALYWYRQSLGQGLEFLIYFQGNSAPDKSGLPSDRFSAERTGGSVSTLTIQRTQQEDSAVYLCASSLPRETQYFGPGTRLLVL.